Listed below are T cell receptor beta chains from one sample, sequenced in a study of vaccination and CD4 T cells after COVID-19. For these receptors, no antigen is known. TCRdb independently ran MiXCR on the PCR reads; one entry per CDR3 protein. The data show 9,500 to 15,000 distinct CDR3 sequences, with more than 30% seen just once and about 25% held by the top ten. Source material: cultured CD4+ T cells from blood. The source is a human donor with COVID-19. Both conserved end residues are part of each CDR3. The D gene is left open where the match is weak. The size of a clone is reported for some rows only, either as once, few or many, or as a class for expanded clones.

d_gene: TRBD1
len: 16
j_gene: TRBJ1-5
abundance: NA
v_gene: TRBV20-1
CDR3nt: TGCAGTGCTTCCGGGACAGGGGTTGCCCGAAGTCAGCCCCAGCATTTT
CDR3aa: CSASGTGVARSQPQHF

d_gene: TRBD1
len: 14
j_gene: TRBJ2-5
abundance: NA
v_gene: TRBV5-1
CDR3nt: TGCGCCAGCAGCAGCGGACAGGGGGGAGAGACCCAGTACTTC
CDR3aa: CASSSGQGGETQYF

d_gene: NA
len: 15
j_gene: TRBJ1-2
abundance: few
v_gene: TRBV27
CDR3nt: TGTGCCAGCAGTTTAAAAAGGGGTCAGGTCGGAGGCTACACCTTC
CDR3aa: CASSLKRGQVGGYTF

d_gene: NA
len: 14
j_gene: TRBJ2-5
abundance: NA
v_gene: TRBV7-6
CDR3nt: TGTGCCAGCAGCTTAGTTTCGGTTTCAGAGACCCAGTACTTC
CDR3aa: CASSLVSVSETQYF

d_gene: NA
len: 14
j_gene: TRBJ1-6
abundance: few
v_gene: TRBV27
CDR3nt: TGTGCCAGCAGTTTCCGGGGGCATAATTCACCCCTCCACTTT
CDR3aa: CASSFRGHNSPLHF

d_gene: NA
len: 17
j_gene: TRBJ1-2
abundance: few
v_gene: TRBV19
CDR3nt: TGTGCCAGTAGTATTATATCTCTTGGACTGGACAACTATGGCTACACCTTC
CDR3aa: CASSIISLGLDNYGYTF

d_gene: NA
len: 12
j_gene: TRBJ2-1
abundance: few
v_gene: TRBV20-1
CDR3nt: TGCAGTGCTAGAGGAAGAGTCAATGAGCAGTTCTTC
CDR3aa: CSARGRVNEQFF

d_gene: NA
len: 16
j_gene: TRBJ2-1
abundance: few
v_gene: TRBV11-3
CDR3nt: TGTGCCAGCACCTTACAAGGGACATTGGTTGACAATGAGCAGTTCTTC
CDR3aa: CASTLQGTLVDNEQFF

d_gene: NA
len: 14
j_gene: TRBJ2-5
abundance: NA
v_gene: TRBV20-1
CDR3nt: TGCAGTGCTAGACTGGCAGGGAGGAAAGAGACCCAGTACTTC
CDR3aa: CSARLAGRKETQYF

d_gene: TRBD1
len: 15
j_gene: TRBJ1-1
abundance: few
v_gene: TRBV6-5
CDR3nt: TGTGCCAGCAGTTACACCGGGACAGGGTTTGTTGAAGCTTTCTTT
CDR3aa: CASSYTGTGFVEAFF

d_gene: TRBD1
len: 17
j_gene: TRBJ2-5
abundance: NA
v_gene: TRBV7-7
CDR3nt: TGTGCTAGCAGCTTAGCGCATCAACAGGGGGCTGGGGAGACCCAGTACTTC
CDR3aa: CASSLAHQQGAGETQYF

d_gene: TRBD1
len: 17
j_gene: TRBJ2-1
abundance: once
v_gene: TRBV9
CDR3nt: TGTGCCAGCAGCGTAGGCGAGGGGACAGGATCACACAATGAGCAGTTCTTC
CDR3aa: CASSVGEGTGSHNEQFF

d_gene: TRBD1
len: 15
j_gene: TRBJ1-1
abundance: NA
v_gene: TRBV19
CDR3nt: TGTGCCAGTAGTATCGCGACAGGGACTCCCACTGAAGCTTTCTTT
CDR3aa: CASSIATGTPTEAFF

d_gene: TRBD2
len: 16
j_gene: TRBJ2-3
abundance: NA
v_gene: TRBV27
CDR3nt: TGTGCCAGCACCAACCCTCTAGCGGGGGGCACAGATACGCAGTATTTT
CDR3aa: CASTNPLAGGTDTQYF

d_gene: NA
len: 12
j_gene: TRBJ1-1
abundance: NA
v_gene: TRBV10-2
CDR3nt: TGCGCCAGCAGTGGGACAGACACTGAAGCTTTCTTT
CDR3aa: CASSGTDTEAFF

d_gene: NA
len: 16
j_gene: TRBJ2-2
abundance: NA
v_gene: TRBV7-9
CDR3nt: TGTGCCAGCAGAGGGGGTAAAGGGGCGAACACCGGGGAGCTGTTTTTT
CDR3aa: CASRGGKGANTGELFF

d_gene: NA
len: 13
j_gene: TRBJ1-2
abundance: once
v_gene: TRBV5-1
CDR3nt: TGCGCCAGCAGCTTGGATAGGGACATTGGCTACACCTTC
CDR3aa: CASSLDRDIGYTF

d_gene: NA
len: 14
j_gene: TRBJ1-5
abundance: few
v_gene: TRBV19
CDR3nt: TGTGCCAGTAGTATCCCGGGGGTCCATCAGCCCCAGCATTTT
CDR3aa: CASSIPGVHQPQHF

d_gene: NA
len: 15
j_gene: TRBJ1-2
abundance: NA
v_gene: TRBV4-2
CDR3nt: TGTGCCAGCAGCCAAGATGTTAGGGTACAGCATGGCTACACCTTC
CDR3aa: CASSQDVRVQHGYTF

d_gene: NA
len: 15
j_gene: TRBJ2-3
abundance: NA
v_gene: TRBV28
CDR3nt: TGTGCCAGCAGTTTAACAAACAGGCACACAGATACGCAGTATTTT
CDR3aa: CASSLTNRHTDTQYF

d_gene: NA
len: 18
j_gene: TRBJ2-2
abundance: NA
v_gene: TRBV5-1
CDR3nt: TGCGCCAGCAGTCAGAGAGGGCCCAGGGGAGGCGGCACCGGGGAGCTGTTTTTT
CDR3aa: CASSQRGPRGGGTGELFF

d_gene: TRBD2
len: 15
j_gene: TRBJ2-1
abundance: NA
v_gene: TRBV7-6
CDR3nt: TGTGTCAGCAGCTTAGGTAGCGGGGCCTACAATGAGCAGTTCTTC
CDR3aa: CVSSLGSGAYNEQFF

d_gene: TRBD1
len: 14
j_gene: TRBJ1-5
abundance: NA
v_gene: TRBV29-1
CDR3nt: TGCAGCGTTGGTGGGACAGGACAAAATCAGCCCCAGCATTTT
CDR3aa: CSVGGTGQNQPQHF

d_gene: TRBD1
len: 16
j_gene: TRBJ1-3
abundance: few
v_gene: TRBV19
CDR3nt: TGTGCCAGTAGTATGAGACAGGGAACCTCTGGAAACACCATATATTTT
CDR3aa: CASSMRQGTSGNTIYF

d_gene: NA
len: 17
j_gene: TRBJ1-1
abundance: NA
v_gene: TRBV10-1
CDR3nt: TGCGCCAGCAGTGAAAGAGGCAGGGGCTCGGGGAACACTGAAGCTTTCTTT
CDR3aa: CASSERGRGSGNTEAFF

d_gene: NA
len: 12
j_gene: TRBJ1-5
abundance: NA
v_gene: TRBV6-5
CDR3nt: TGTGCCAGCAGTTACCCTCAAAGGCCCCAGCATTTT
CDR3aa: CASSYPQRPQHF

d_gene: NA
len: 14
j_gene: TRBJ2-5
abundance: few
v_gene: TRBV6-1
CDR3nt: TGTGCCAGCAGTGAGTACTACCGCCGGGAGACCCAGTACTTC
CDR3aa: CASSEYYRRETQYF

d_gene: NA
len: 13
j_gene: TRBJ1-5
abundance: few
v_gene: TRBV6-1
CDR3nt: TGTGCCAGCAGTGGCAGGGGTAATCAGCCCCAGCATTTT
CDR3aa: CASSGRGNQPQHF

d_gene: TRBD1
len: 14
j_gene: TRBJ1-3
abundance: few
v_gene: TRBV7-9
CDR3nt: TGTGCCAGCAATTATGGAGGGGGCTTTGACACCATATATTTT
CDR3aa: CASNYGGGFDTIYF

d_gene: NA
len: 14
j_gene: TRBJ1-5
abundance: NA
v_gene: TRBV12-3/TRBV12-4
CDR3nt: TGTGCCAGCAGTCTAACGGGGGGTGGTCAGCCCCAGCATTTT
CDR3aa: CASSLTGGGQPQHF

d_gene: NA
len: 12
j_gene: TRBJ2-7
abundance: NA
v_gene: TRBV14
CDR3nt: TGTGCCAGCAGCCCAGGGCCGTTGGAGCAGTACTTC
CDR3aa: CASSPGPLEQYF

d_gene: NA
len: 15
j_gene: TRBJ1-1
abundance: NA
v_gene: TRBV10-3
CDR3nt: TGTGCCATCAGTGAGTCTAGCCAGGGGAACACTGAAGCTTTCTTT
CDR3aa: CAISESSQGNTEAFF

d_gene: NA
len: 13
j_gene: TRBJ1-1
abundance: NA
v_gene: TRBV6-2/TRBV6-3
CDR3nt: TGTGCCAGCAACCCGACGGGGGACACTGAAGCTTTCTTT
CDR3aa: CASNPTGDTEAFF

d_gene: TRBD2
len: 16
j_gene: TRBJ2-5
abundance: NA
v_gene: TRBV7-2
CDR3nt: TGTGCCAGCAGCTTAGTGGGGGCGGGGGGGAGAGAGACCCAGTACTTC
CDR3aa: CASSLVGAGGRETQYF